A selection of T cell receptor beta chains follows, all from one sample in a study of glioma-infiltrating T cells. TCRdb called the multiplex PCR reads again in MiXCR, with one record for every CDR3 protein. Of roughly 20,000 distinct CDR3 sequences listed, around 23% were seen once; the top ten hold under 15%. Material: glioma tissue, nonneoplastic brain tissue, or PBMCs (not recorded which). The receptors come from a human donor with low-grade glioma or glioblastoma, undergoing nonglioma brain surgery, or in good health (not recorded which). CDR3s include the opening cysteine and the closing phenylalanine or tryptophan. D genes are given only for firm matches. The size entry is marked missing in some rows and otherwise reads once, few, many or a size class.

TRBJ2-1	.	TRBV2	many	CASSLQGGNEQFF	TGCGCCAGCAGCCTTCAGGGCGGCAATGAGCAGTTCTTC
TRBJ2-7	.	TRBV16	.	CASSPMSGYYEQYF	TGTGCCAGCAGCCCAATGTCCGGATACTACGAGCAGTACTTC
TRBJ1-6	TRBD1	TRBV20-1	many	CSATVTGGTPSPLHF	TGCAGTGCTACTGTAACAGGGGGCACTCCCTCACCCCTCCACTTT
TRBJ1-4	.	TRBV7-2	few	CASSLSGRRGTNEKLFF	TGTGCCAGCAGCTTATCAGGGAGGCGGGGCACTAATGAAAAACTGTTTTTT
TRBJ1-5	TRBD1	TRBV24-1	medium-sized	CATSEPGQPNQPQHF	TGTGCCACCAGTGAGCCGGGACAGCCGAATCAGCCCCAGCATTTT
TRBJ1-1	.	TRBV6-1	many	CASSILGSTEAFF	TGTGCCAGCTCGATTCTTGGGAGCACTGAAGCTTTCTTT
TRBJ1-1	TRBD1	TRBV6-1	many	CASSQDRGQVRSTEAFF	TGTGCCAGCAGTCAGGACAGGGGGCAGGTGAGGAGCACTGAAGCTTTCTTT
TRBJ2-7	.	TRBV4-2	many	CASSQAILPSYEQYF	TGTGCCAGCAGCCAAGCGATACTCCCGTCCTACGAGCAGTACTTC
TRBJ1-4	.	TRBV12-3/TRBV12-4	few	CASSFEGGKLFF	TGTGCCAGCAGTTTTGAGGGGGGAAAACTGTTTTTT
TRBJ1-4	.	TRBV7-9	.	CASSGPAANEKLFF	TGTGCCAGCAGCGGGCCGGCCGCGAATGAAAAACTGTTTTTT
TRBJ1-2	.	TRBV27	many	CASREGLGNYGYTF	TGTGCCAGCAGAGAAGGGCTGGGTAACTATGGCTACACCTTC
TRBJ1-4	.	TRBV4-1	.	CASSQTATNEKLFF	TGCGCCAGCAGCCAAACTGCAACTAATGAAAAACTGTTTTTT
TRBJ2-7	.	TRBV12-3/TRBV12-4	.	CASRGDGGYEQYF	TGTGCCAGCAGAGGGGACGGCGGGTACGAGCAGTACTTC
TRBJ1-4	.	TRBV4-3	.	CASSQGTATTNEKLFF	TGCGCCAGCAGCCAAGGGACGGCCACAACTAATGAAAAACTGTTTTTT
TRBJ2-3	.	TRBV6-2/TRBV6-3	.	CASSLTRLLESTDTQYF	TGTGCCAGCAGCCTCACCCGATTACTGGAGTCCACAGATACGCAGTATTTT
TRBJ2-4	.	TRBV6-2/TRBV6-3	many	CASSYSKRGQNIQYF	TGTGCCAGCAGTTACTCGAAACGGGGTCAAAACATTCAGTACTTC
TRBJ2-1	.	TRBV3-1	many	CASSQGLNTYNEQFF	TGTGCCAGCAGCCAAGGCCTAAACACCTACAATGAGCAGTTCTTC
TRBJ2-1	TRBD1	TRBV4-1	many	CASSQVEPGGNEQFF	TGCGCCAGCAGCCAAGTAGAACCAGGGGGAAATGAGCAGTTCTTC
TRBJ1-1	.	TRBV6-5	.	CASGLLRETEAFF	TGTGCCAGCGGCCTCCTAAGGGAGACTGAAGCTTTCTTT
TRBJ1-2	.	TRBV18	many	CASSNNYGYTF	TGTGCCAGCTCAAATAACTATGGCTACACCTTC
TRBJ1-6	.	TRBV7-3	many	CASSLLRGSPLHF	TGTGCCAGCAGCCTCTTACGGGGTTCACCCCTCCACTTT
TRBJ1-5	TRBD1	TRBV20-1	medium-sized	CSAGPGQKTPSNQPQHF	TGCAGTGCCGGACCGGGACAGAAAACCCCTAGCAATCAGCCCCAGCATTTT
TRBJ1-1	.	TRBV6-6	many	CASSYTGLNTEAFF	TGTGCCAGCAGTTACACCGGGCTCAACACTGAAGCTTTCTTT
TRBJ1-5	.	TRBV19	few	CASSIRTSLRGYNQPQHF	TGTGCCAGTAGTATAAGGACAAGCCTCAGGGGTTATAATCAGCCCCAGCATTTT
TRBJ1-1	.	TRBV30	few	CAWRGEWTEAFF	TGTGCCTGGAGGGGGGAGTGGACTGAAGCTTTCTTT
TRBJ1-1	.	TRBV11-2	.	CASSRRTEAFF	TGTGCCAGCAGTAGAAGGACTGAAGCTTTCTTT
TRBJ2-5	TRBD2	TRBV7-9	many	CASSQAGGQETQYF	TGTGCCAGCAGCCAAGCGGGGGGACAAGAGACCCAGTACTTC